This T cell receptor (beta chain) was documented in a study of blood T cell repertoires in COVID-19. How the authors handled the data: Reference gene primer amplification gave estimated nucleated cell counts. The assay was immunoSEQ multiplex PCR, and TCRdb's table has in-frame clones only and misses some. V, J and clone size reflect that table, while D and trimming were determined from the DNA. The table has 180,000 or so clones, 75% to 85% seen once. Germline CDR1 is SNHLY and CDR2 is FYNNEI. The CDR3 is 12 amino acids. Trimming removed 3 bases from V and 6 bases from J, with 6 bases in between. This chain connects TRBV2 to TRBJ2-1; D gene uncertain. The sequencing input was peripheral blood. The sequence derives from a woman aged 40 to 50 with COVID-19, enrolled during active disease. The CDR3 region is CASSESFNEQFF. The CDR3 region has the DNA TGTGCCAGCAGTGAGTCATTCAATGAGCAGTTCTTC.